This T cell receptor (beta chain) was sequenced in a study of T cells after yellow fever vaccination. Generation of TCR cDNA used 5'RACE template switching (which added a universal primer site and UMIs). Each CDR3 protein gets one entry after TCRdb re-called the 5' RACE reads with MiXCR. The sample lists some 320,000 distinct CDR3 sequences; approximately 4.5% were seen once. The CDR3 extends over 15 amino acids. The germline V gene has CDR1 WSHSY and CDR2 SAAADI. V shed 6 bases, J shed 4 bases, and the junction held 9 bases outside the gene matches. The TCR sequence derives from a man aged 18 to 29 who received the YFV17D yellow fever vaccine. The source was PBMCs, collected 15 days after the yellow fever booster vaccination. The chain has TRBV10-2 and TRBJ2-1, with 7 bases matching TRBD1. Here the CDR3 DNA reads TGCGCCAGCAGCGAGACAGGGATGTCGTACAATGAGCAGTTCTTC. It is translated as CASSETGMSYNEQFF.